What follows are 11 T cell receptor beta chains derived from one specimen sequenced in a study of T cell responses to AZD1222 COVID-19 vaccine. TCRdb's table, derived via immunoSEQ multiplex PCR, lists solely in-frame clones and lacks some. This table holds over 100,000 clones, around 90% found once. Sequences were derived from peripheral blood, sampled on day 0 of AZD1222 vaccination. Receptor source: an adult in good health.

The CDR3 DNA sequence: TGTGCCAGCTCACCAGACCAGGGCACTGAGCAGTTCTTC. Protein sequence: CASSPDQGTEQFF. This sequence joins TRBV18 and TRBJ2-1, with D maybe TRBD1 (5 bases). The CDR3 covers 13 residues. Germline CDR1 is KGHSH and CDR2 is LQKENI. V lost 2 bases and J 9 bases, leaving 11 bases between the germline ends.

The genes are TRBV19 and TRBJ1-6; 9 positions agree with TRBD1. V trimming: 7 bases; J trimming: 6 bases; junction bases outside the gene matches: 7. The CDR3 covers 15 residues. Germline CDR1 and CDR2: LNHDA and SQIVND (reference sequence). In DNA form, the CDR3 reads TGTGCCAGTACAACGTCGACAGGGGGTAATTCACCCCTCCACTTT. It is translated as CASTTSTGGNSPLHF. The variable domain in full, with the rest retrieved from reference TRBV19 and TRBJ1-6, is DGGITQSPKYLFRKEGQNVTLSCEQNLNHDAMYWYRQDPGQGLRLIYYSQIVNDFQKGDIAEGYSVSREKKESFPLTVTSAQKNPTAFYLCASTTSTGGNSPLHFGNGTRLTVT.

V and J are TRBV7-6 and TRBJ2-7; D possibly matches TRBD1 or TRBD2 (7 bases each). The CDR3 contains 16 residues. Germline-derived CDR1 and CDR2 are SGHVS and FNYEAQ. V lost 1 base and J lost 7, with 20 bases in between. The CDR3 nucleotides are TGTGCCAGCAGCTTAGACCCTGGGAGGGGGCTGGGGGAGCAGTACTTC. Protein sequence: CASSLDPGRGLGEQYF.

A remark on this clone: The junction departs from germline at one end; a sequencing error may be responsible. This CDR3 reads CASSEEGRNRF. CDR3 coding DNA: TGTGCCAGCAGTGAAGAAGGCAGAAACCGATTT. The chain couples TRBV2 to TRBJ1-1; the D is unclear. This CDR3 spans 11 amino acids. The germline V gene encodes CDR1 SNHLY and CDR2 FYNNEI.

The J gene is TRBJ2-7, the V gene TRBV5-8; 9 bases fit TRBD1. The CDR3 totals 13 residues. The V gene's germline CDR1 is SGHTS and CDR2 YDEGEE. Losses at the gene ends were 5 bases for V and 2 bases for J; bases not matched to a gene: 2. In nucleotides, the CDR3 is TGTGCCAGCAGGAGGACAGGGGCCTACGAGCAGTACTTC. Encoded protein: CASRRTGAYEQYF. Filled out from reference TRBV5-8 and TRBJ2-7, the complete variable domain reads EAGVTQSPTHLIKTRGQQATLRCSPISGHTSVYWYQQALGLGLQFLLWYDEGEERNRGNFPPRFSGRQFPNYSSELNVNALELEDSALYLCASRRTGAYEQYFGPGTRLTVT.

V is TRBV24-1 and J is TRBJ1-2; 7 bases are shared with TRBD1. V lost 9 bases to trimming and J lost 8 bases; unmatched junction nucleotides: 5. Germline lookup yields CDR1 KGHDR and CDR2 SFDVKD. The CDR3 runs to 11 residues. The CDR3 DNA follows: TGTGCCACCGAAGGGGGCGAGGGCTACACCTTC. Protein: CATEGGEGYTF.

The rearrangement links TRBV5-6 to TRBJ2-5, with TRBD2 matching 7 bases. In germline, CDR1 is SGHDT, CDR2 YYEEEE. V lost 4 bases to trimming and J lost 7 bases; unmatched junction nucleotides: 7. The CDR3 extends over 13 amino acids. CDR3 DNA sequence: TGTGCCAGCAGCCCAGCGGGACCCGCGACCCAGTACTTC. It codes for CASSPAGPATQYF.

This sequence joins TRBV24-1 and TRBJ2-4; tentative D call: TRBD1 (6 bases). This CDR3 is built from 14 residues. Deletions cut 3 bases from V and 6 bases from J, with 11 bases between. Germline V lookup: CDR1 KGHDR, CDR2 SFDVKD. The CDR3 nucleotides read TGTGCCACCAGTGATGCTGCCAGGGGAAACATTCAGTACTTC. Translating gives CATSDAARGNIQYF.

The chain carries TRBV7-3 and TRBJ1-1, with a tentative D call TRBD1 (6 bases). CDR3 length: 15 amino acids. V was clipped by 5 bases and J by 0 bases, with 13 bases between them. Germline CDR1 SGHTA, CDR2 FQGTGA. This chain's CDR3 is CASSPRGGLNTEAFF. CDR3 in DNA: TGTGCCAGCAGCCCTAGGGGGGGGCTGAACACTGAAGCTTTCTTT.

J is TRBJ2-1 and V is TRBV24-1; 8 nucleotides line up with TRBD2. This CDR3 is built from 18 residues. CDR1 KGHDR and CDR2 SFDVKD come from the germline V gene. V trimming: 3 bases; J trimming: 6 bases; junction bases outside the gene matches: 15. The CDR3 coding sequence is TGTGCCACCAGTGATCCCAGACCTCGACTAGCGTCCATCAATGAGCAGTTCTTC. Its translation is CATSDPRPRLASINEQFF.

This chain uses TRBV5-1 with TRBJ1-1, with a possible D match to TRBD1 (5 bases). There are 13 residues in the CDR3. Trimming stripped 4 bases from V and 1 base from J, with 8 bases between. Germline V gene lookup returns CDR1 SGHRS and CDR2 YFSETQ. Here the CDR3 DNA reads TGCGCCAGCAGCCGTGGGGGGAACACTGAAGCTTTCTTT. Encoded protein: CASSRGGNTEAFF.